Each of the 16 T cell receptor beta chains below was sequenced from the same sample in a study of T-cell memory formation after mild COVID-19 (dated by TCRdb to about 2021). The method was 5' RACE. The sample was run on an Illumina NovaSeq 6000. TCRdb passed the public sequencing reads through fastp at Q25 and MiXCR, retaining productive beta sequences. CDR3 protein duplicates are merged, each entry listing the most common genes and DNA. Counted in this sample were fewer than 250,000 distinct CDR3 sequences; 15% of them appeared once. The top ten clonotypes cover 2% to 2.5% of the sample. Sequences were obtained from PBMCs or a T cell subset sorted from them (not recorded which). The receptors were sampled from an adult woman who had mild COVID-19 (a few samples of this study predate the infection). The sample titles of this study are shuffled in the database, so cell type and time point are left out; the donor was told from shared clones.

The chain has TRBV6-1 and TRBJ2-5; 9 positions match TRBD1. J was trimmed by 7 bases and V by 3 bases; bases with no gene match: 9. This CDR3 comprises 15 residues. Looked up from germline, CDR1 is MNHNS and CDR2 is SASEGT. This CDR3 reads CASSDGTGPLGTQYF. The DNA for the CDR3 is TGTGCCAGCAGTGACGGGACAGGGCCTTTAGGGACCCAGTACTTC.

J is TRBJ2-7 and V is TRBV20-1, with 10 bases aligning to TRBD2. J lost 0 bases, V lost 3 bases, and 2 bases had no gene match. Per the germline V gene, CDR1 is DFQATT and CDR2 is SNEGSKA (reference sequence). This CDR3 contains 14 residues. CDR3 sequence reads: CSASPSGSSYEQYF. For the CDR3, the DNA is TGCAGTGCTAGTCCTAGCGGGAGCTCCTACGAGCAGTACTTC.

This clonotype was detected only a few times. The V gene is TRBV12-3 or TRBV12-4, the J gene TRBJ1-1; tentatively, D is TRBD1 (6 bases). The V gene lost 4 bases and the J gene lost 7 bases, with 10 bases spanning the gap. This CDR3 comprises 12 residues. The CDR3 DNA sequence: TGTGCCAGCAGTTATGGACAGCTTGAAGCTTTCTTT. It translates to CASSYGQLEAFF.

There are a few counts of this clonotype. CDR3 region: CASSFRQGAEAFF. As DNA, the CDR3 is TGTGCCAGCAGTTTTAGGCAGGGGGCTGAAGCTTTCTTT. This sequence joins TRBV27 and TRBJ1-1, with 7 bases that match TRBD1. Germline V gene lookup returns CDR1 MNHEY and CDR2 SMNVEV (reference sequence). J was trimmed by 6 bases and V by 3 bases; bases with no gene match: 4. This CDR3 has 13 residues.

Only one count was recorded for this clonotype. Germline and junction disagree at one end, which may indicate a read error. This chain joins TRBV6-2 or TRBV6-3 and TRBJ2-1; no clear D gene. CDR1 is MNHEY and CDR2 is SVGEGT in the germline V gene. The CDR3 has 12 amino acids. In DNA form, the CDR3 reads TGTGCCAGCAGTCCACCCCCTCTCCCCCAACAATTC. Its translation: CASSPPPLPQQF.

This clonotype was seen a few times. The chain employs TRBV29-1 and TRBJ2-1; TRBD2 matches at 10 bases. The junction had 13 bases not matched to a gene; V was cut back by 4 bases and J by 7 bases. In germline, CDR1 is SQVTM, CDR2 ANQGSEA. The CDR3 runs 16 residues. This chain's CDR3 is CSVVRSGRVTGNEQFF. In DNA form, the CDR3 reads TGCAGCGTTGTGAGGAGCGGGAGGGTAACTGGGAATGAGCAGTTCTTC.

The V and J genes are TRBV5-1 and TRBJ2-3; no reliable D call. This CDR3 is built from 12 residues. The ends were cut back, 2 bases at V and 8 bases at J, with 9 bases in the middle. The germline V gene has CDR1 SGHRS and CDR2 YFSETQ. In nucleotides, the CDR3 is TGCGCCAGCAGCTTATCGACGGGTACGCAGTATTTT. Its protein product is CASSLSTGTQYF.

The chain employs TRBV4-3 and TRBJ2-2, with 9 bases fitting TRBD2. CDR3 length: 17 residues. The V gene end was trimmed by 1 base and the J gene end by 5 bases; junction bases not matched to a gene: 8. The germline CDR1 and CDR2 sequences are LGHNA and YSLEER. The CDR3 loop reads CASSQGSLAGRTGELFF. DNA for the CDR3: TGCGCCAGCAGCCAAGGTTCACTAGCGGGTCGGACCGGGGAGCTGTTTTTT.

This clonotype has just a few counts. The chain combines TRBV25-1 with TRBJ1-3, with TRBD1 matching 7 bases. This CDR3 has 15 residues. Germline CDR1 reads MGHDK; CDR2 reads SYGVNS. The junction had 11 bases not matched to a gene; V was cut back by 3 bases and J by 9 bases. CDR3 coding DNA: TGTGCCAGCAGTGATGAAAAGGGGGCCCTATCCACCATATATTTT. As protein: CASSDEKGALSTIYF.

This chain uses TRBV12-3 or TRBV12-4 with TRBJ1-1; D is uncertain. The CDR3 is 13 residues long. Trimming cost V 6 bases and J 3 bases, with 11 bases left between them. The chain's CDR3 is CASSTVGYTEAFF. The CDR3 DNA reads as TGTGCCAGCAGCACCGTCGGATACACTGAAGCTTTCTTT.

This clonotype has just a few counts. The chain is built from TRBV7-9 and TRBJ1-6; tentatively, D is TRBD1 (6 bases). The V and J ends lost 3 bases and 7 bases respectively, with 19 bases between them. CDR3 size: 17 residues. CDR1 and CDR2 from the germline V gene are SEHNR and FQNEAQ (reference sequence). CDR3 nucleotides: TGTGCCAGCAGCTTGCTGTCCCGGGGGGGGCTGAATTCACCCCTCCACTTT. Encoded protein: CASSLLSRGGLNSPLHF. Looking up the rest from reference TRBV7-9 and TRBJ1-6 gives the full variable domain: DTGVSQNPRHKITKRGQNVTFRCDPISEHNRLYWYRQTLGQGPEFLTYFQNEAQLEKSRLLSDRFSAERPKGSFSTLEIQRTEQGDSAMYLCASSLLSRGGLNSPLHFGNGTRLTVT.

V usage is TRBV5-1 and J usage is TRBJ2-1, with 14 bases matching TRBD2. Germline V gene data show CDR1 as SGHRS and CDR2 as YFSETQ. The CDR3 consists of 20 residues. The J segment lost 0 bases and the V segment lost 0 bases, leaving 8 bases of the junction unmatched. The CDR3 spells CASSLDPRTSGGSSYNEQFF. The CDR3 nucleotides read TGCGCCAGCAGCTTGGACCCACGGACTAGCGGGGGGAGCTCCTACAATGAGCAGTTCTTC.

At least ten counts were recorded for this clonotype. The rearrangement links TRBV5-5 to TRBJ2-5; TRBD1 matches at 12 bases. Germline CDR1 and CDR2: SGHKS and YYEKEE (reference sequence). V lost 4 bases, J lost 2 bases, and 6 bases stayed unmatched. The CDR3 runs 16 residues. CDR3: CASSMGQGAGQETQYF. In nucleotides, the CDR3 is TGTGCCAGCAGCATGGGACAGGGGGCCGGACAAGAGACCCAGTACTTC. Full variable domain (remainder filled in from reference TRBV5-5 and TRBJ2-5): DAGVTQSPTHLIKTRGQQVTLRCSPISGHKSVSWYQQVLGQGPQFIFQYYEKEERGRGNFPDRFSARQFPNYSSELNVNALLLGDSALYLCASSMGQGAGQETQYFGPGTRLLVL.

At least ten counts were recorded for this clonotype. The chain employs TRBV5-1 and TRBJ1-6, with a weak D call TRBD1 (6 bases). CDR3 size: 14 residues. Per germline, CDR1 SGHRS and CDR2 YFSETQ. V was shortened by 0 bases and J by 7 bases, with 8 bases between the two germline ends. The CDR3 region has the DNA TGCGCCAGCAGCTTGGGGCAGGGGAATTCACCCCTCCACTTT. Translated, it gives CASSLGQGNSPLHF. Combining the CDR3 with reference TRBV5-1 and TRBJ1-6 gives the whole variable domain KAGVTQTPRYLIKTRGQQVTLSCSPISGHRSVSWYQQTPGQGLQFLFEYFSETQRNKGNFPGRFSGRQFSNSRSEMNVSTLELGDSALYLCASSLGQGNSPLHFGNGTRLTVT.

This clonotype was counted only a few times. J is TRBJ2-7 and V is TRBV12-3 or TRBV12-4, with D tentatively TRBD2 (6 bases). V lost 5 bases to trimming and J lost 7 bases, with 21 bases between them. The CDR3 sequence is 15 residues long. CDR3 sequence: CASSPGGGSSGEQYF. CDR3 in DNA: TGTGCCAGCAGTCCCGGGGGAGGAAGTTCGGGAGAGCAGTACTTC.

There are a few counts of this clonotype. V and J are TRBV7-3 and TRBJ1-6, with a possible D match to TRBD1 (6 bases). This CDR3 is built from 18 residues. CDR1 and CDR2 (germline): SGHTA, FQGTGA. V was clipped by 2 bases and J by 5 bases, with 19 bases between them. The CDR3 loop is CASSLYPRGPENNSPLHF. The CDR3 DNA follows: TGTGCCAGCAGCTTATATCCCAGGGGCCCGGAGAATAATTCACCCCTCCACTTT.